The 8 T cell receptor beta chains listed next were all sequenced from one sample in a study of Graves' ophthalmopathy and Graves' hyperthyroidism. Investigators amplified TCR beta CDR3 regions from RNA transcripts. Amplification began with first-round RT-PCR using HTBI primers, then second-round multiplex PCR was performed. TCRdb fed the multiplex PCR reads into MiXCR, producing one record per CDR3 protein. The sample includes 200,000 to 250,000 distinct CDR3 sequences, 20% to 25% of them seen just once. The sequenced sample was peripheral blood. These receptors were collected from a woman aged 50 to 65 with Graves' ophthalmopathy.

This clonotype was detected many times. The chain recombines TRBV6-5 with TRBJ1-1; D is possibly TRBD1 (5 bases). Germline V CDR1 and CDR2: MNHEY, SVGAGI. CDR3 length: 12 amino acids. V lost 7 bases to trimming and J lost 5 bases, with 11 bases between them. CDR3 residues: CASTPGGTEAFF. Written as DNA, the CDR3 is TGTGCCAGCACGCCGGGGGGGACTGAAGCTTTCTTT.

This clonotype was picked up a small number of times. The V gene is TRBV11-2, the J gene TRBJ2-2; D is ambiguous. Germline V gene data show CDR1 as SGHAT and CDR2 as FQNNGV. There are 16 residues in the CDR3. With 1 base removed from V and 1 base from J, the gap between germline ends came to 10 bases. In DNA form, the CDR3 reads TGTGCCAGCAGCTTAGGTGGGGTCCAGAACACCGGGGAGCTGTTTTTT. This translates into CASSLGGVQNTGELFF.

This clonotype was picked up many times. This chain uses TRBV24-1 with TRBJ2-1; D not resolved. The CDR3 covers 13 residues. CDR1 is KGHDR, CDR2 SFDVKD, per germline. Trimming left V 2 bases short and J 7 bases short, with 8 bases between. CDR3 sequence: CATSDSLLNEQFF. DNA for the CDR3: TGTGCCACCAGTGATTCCCTGCTTAATGAGCAGTTCTTC.

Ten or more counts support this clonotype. The CDR3 coding sequence is TGCAGTGGACTAGCGGTGCTGGGAGTCAAAAACATTCAGTACTTC. It translates to CSGLAVLGVKNIQYF. The V call is TRBV20-1, the J call TRBJ2-4; 9 bases are a match to TRBD2. CDR1 and CDR2 from the germline V gene are DFQATT and SNEGSKA (reference sequence). The CDR3 length is 15 residues. Trimming at V came to 7 bases and at J to 3 bases, leaving 10 bases not matched to a gene.

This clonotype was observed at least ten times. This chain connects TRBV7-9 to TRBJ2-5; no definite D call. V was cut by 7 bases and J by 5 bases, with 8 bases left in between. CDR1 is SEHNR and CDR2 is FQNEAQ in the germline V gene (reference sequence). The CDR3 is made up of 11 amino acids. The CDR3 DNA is TGTGCCAGCACCCCTAAGGAGACCCAGTACTTC. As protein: CASTPKETQYF.

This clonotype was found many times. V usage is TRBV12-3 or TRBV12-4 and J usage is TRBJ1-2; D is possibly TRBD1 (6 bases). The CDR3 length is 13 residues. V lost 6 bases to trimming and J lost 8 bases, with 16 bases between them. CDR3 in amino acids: CASSLQGVRGYTF. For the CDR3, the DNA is TGTGCCAGCAGCCTACAGGGTGTTAGGGGCTACACCTTC.

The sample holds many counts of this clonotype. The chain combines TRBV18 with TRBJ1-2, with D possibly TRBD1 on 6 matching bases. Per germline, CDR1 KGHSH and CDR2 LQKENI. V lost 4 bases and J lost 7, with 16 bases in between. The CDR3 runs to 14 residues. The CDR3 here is CASSQGHPVVGYTF. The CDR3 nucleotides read TGTGCCAGCTCACAGGGACACCCCGTCGTTGGCTACACCTTC.

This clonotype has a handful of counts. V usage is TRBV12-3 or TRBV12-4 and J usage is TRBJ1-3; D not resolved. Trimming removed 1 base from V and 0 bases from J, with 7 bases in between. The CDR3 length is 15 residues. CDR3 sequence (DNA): TGTGCCAGCAGTTTAGTATCTCACTCTGGAAACACCATATATTTT. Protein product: CASSLVSHSGNTIYF.